This TCR beta chain was identified during a study of cytomegalovirus exposure and HLA in healthy donors. Germline V gene lookup returns CDR1 GTSNPN and CDR2 SVGIG (reference sequence). V dropped 8 bases and J dropped 4 bases, with 14 bases sitting between them. CDR3 length equals 12 residues. PCR amplification relied on 60 Vbeta primers (plus 13 Jbeta primers). Assay: immunoSEQ multiplex PCR; the TCRdb copy retains only in-frame clones and omits some. The sample has some 160,000 clones, around four fifths seen once; the top ten hold more than 1.2%. The origin of this receptor is a male donor in good health and CMV-seronegative. Input material: PBMCs. The chain uses TRBV30 and TRBJ1-1; weak D call: TRBD1 (5 bases). The CDR3 coding sequence is TGTGCCCTCTCCCGGGGGAGCACTGAAGCTTTCTTT. It codes for CALSRGSTEAFF.